This T cell receptor beta chain was profiled in a study of CD8 T cells in ankylosing spondylitis. In making TCR beta libraries, quantitative 5'-RACE with molecular barcodes was used. TCRdb passed the 5' RACE reads through MiXCR, listing each CDR3 protein once. The sample lists some 350,000 distinct CDR3 sequences, roughly 15% occurring once. General study points: Certain motif variants had earlier been reported in reactive arthritis synovial fluid and blood. Seemingly characteristic of ankylosing spondylitis blood was a TCR beta motif consisting of about 8 highly homologous variants.

This clonotype was recorded a few times. Its antigen is unknown. V dropped 4 bases and J dropped 7 bases, with 11 bases sitting between them. The V gene's germline CDR1 is MNHEY and CDR2 SVGEGT. CDR3 length equals 13 residues. Sequenced material: blood, either unsorted or a sorted T cell fraction (not recorded which). The rearrangement links TRBV6-2 or TRBV6-3 to TRBJ1-5; D might be TRBD1 (5 bases). The sequence came from a male donor with ankylosing spondylitis or in good health (not recorded which). Here the CDR3 DNA reads TGTGCCAGCAGTTTCCGGGGGGTGCAGCCCCAGCATTTT. This translates into CASSFRGVQPQHF.